This TCR beta chain is drawn from a study of identical twins. A template switching step contributed a universal primer site, while unique molecular identifiers were present in the cDNA. Each CDR3 protein gets one entry after TCRdb re-called the 5' RACE reads with MiXCR. Among about 690,000 distinct CDR3 sequences listed, 6.1% were seen once. At least ten counts were recorded for this clonotype. What it binds is unknown. With V trimmed by 8 bases and J by 5 bases, 17 bases remained unmatched. The length of the CDR3 is 15 residues. CDR1 DFQATT and CDR2 SNEGSKA come from the germline V gene (reference sequence). Overall study results and limits: Recombination models fit unrelated individuals' TCR alpha sharing but underestimated twins'.

The chain uses TRBV20-1 and TRBJ2-7; TRBD2 agrees at 8 bases. What was sequenced was naive T cells sorted from blood. The clonotype originates from a man aged 18 to 29 in good health. CDR3 sequence reads: CSPSGLRTSSDEQYF. The DNA for the CDR3 is TGCAGTCCTTCTGGTCTAAGGACTAGCAGCGACGAGCAGTACTTC.